The 2 T cell receptor beta chains below were found in one sample sequenced in a study of cytomegalovirus exposure and HLA in healthy donors. A multiplex PCR was run with 60 Vbeta primers and 13 Jbeta primers. The table came from immunoSEQ multiplex PCR; TCRdb's copy has only in-frame clones and leaves some out. The sample includes 150,000 to 200,000 clones, around 77% of them seen just once. Sequences were obtained from PBMCs. These receptor sequences come from a man aged 30 to 45 in good health and CMV-seronegative.

This chain connects TRBV15 to TRBJ2-7, with 9 bases matching TRBD2. The CDR3 length is 18 residues. J lost 4 bases, V lost 0 bases, and 13 bases had no gene match. Germline CDR1 reads LNHNV; CDR2 reads YYDKDF (reference sequence). The CDR3 spells CATSRDEEAGGFYYEQYF. In DNA form, the CDR3 reads TGTGCCACCAGCAGAGATGAGGAGGCGGGAGGGTTTTATTACGAGCAGTACTTC.

The chain couples TRBV11-1 to TRBJ2-1, with 11 bases lining up with TRBD1. Trimming took 3 bases from V and 9 from J; bases not matched to a gene: 10. The CDR3 length is 16 residues. The germline V gene encodes CDR1 SGHAT and CDR2 FQDESV (reference sequence). The CDR3 bases are TGTGCCAGCAGCTTGATGGGACAGGGGGGAAGGATTGAGCAGTTCTTC. It is translated as CASSLMGQGGRIEQFF. The variable domain in full, with the rest retrieved from reference TRBV11-1 and TRBJ2-1, is EAEVAQSPRYKITEKSQAVAFWCDPISGHATLYWYRQILGQGPELLVQFQDESVVDDSQLPKDRFSAERLKGVDSTLKIQPAELGDSAMYLCASSLMGQGGRIEQFFGPGTRLTVL.